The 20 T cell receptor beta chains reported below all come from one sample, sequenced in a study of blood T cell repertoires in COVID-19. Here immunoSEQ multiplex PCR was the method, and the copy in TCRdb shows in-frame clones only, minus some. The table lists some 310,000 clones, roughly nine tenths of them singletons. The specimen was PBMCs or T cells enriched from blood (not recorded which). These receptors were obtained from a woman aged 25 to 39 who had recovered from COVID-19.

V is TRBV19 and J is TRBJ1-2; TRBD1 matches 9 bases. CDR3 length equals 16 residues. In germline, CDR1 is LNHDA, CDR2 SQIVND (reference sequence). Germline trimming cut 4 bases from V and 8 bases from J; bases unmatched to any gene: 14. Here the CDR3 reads CASSRTRNRDREGYTF. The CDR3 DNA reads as TGTGCCAGTAGTAGAACCCGAAACCGGGACAGGGAGGGCTACACCTTC.

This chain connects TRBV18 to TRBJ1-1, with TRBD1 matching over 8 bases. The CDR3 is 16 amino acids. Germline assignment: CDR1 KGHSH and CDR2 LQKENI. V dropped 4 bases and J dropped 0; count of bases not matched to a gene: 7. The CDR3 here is CASSLRQGRMNTEAFF. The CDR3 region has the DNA TGTGCCAGCTCACTCCGACAGGGGCGGATGAACACTGAAGCTTTCTTT.

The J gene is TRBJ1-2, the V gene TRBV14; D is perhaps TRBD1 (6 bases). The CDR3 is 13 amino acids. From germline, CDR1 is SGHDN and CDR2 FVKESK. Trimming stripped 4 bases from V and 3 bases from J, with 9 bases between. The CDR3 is CASSPSGDYGYTF. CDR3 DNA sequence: TGTGCCAGCAGCCCCTCAGGGGACTATGGCTACACCTTC.

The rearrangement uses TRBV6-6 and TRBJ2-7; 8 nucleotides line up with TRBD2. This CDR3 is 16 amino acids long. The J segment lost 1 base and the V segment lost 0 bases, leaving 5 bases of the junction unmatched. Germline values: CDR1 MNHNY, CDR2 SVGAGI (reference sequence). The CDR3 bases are TGTGCCAGCAGTTACTCGGGAAGCGGGAGATCCTACGAGCAGTACTTC. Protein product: CASSYSGSGRSYEQYF.

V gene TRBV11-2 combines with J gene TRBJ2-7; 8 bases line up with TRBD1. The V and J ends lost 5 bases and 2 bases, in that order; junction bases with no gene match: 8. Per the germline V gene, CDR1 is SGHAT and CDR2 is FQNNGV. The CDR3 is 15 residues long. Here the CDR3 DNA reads TGTGCCAGCAGCCGAAAGGGACAGGAGACCTACGAGCAGTACTTC. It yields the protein CASSRKGQETYEQYF.

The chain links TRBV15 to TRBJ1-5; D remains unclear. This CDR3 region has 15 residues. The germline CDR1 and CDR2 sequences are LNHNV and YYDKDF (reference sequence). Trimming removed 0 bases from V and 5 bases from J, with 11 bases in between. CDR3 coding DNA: TGTGCCACCAGCAGAGATTCGAGGAGATATCAGCCCCAGCATTTT. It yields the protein CATSRDSRRYQPQHF.

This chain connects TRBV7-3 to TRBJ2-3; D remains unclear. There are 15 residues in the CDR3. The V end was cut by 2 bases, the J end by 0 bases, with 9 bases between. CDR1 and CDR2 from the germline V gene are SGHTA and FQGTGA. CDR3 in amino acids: CASSLEVSSTDTQYF. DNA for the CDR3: TGTGCCAGCAGCTTAGAGGTGTCTAGCACAGATACGCAGTATTTT.

The CDR3 region is CASSPLGQLTNEKLFF. Here the CDR3 DNA reads TGTGCCAGCAGTCCCTTAGGACAGTTAACTAATGAAAAACTGTTTTTT. The chain employs TRBV28 and TRBJ1-4; possibly TRBD1 for D (6 bases). Germline V CDR1 and CDR2: MDHEN, SYDVKM. The CDR3 loop spans 16 amino acids. The germline V and J ends were trimmed by 5 bases and 1 base, with 14 bases remaining between them.

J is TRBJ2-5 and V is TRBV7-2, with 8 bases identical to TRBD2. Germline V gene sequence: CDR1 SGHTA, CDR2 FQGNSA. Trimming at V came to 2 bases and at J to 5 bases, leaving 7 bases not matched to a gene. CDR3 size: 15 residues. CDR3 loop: CASSLQSREGETQYF. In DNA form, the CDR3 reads TGTGCCAGCAGCTTACAGTCCCGGGAGGGGGAGACCCAGTACTTC.

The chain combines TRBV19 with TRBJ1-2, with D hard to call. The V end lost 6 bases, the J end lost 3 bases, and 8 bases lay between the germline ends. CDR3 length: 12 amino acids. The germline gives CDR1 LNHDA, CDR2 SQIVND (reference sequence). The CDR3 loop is CASRLWYYGYTF. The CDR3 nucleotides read TGTGCCAGTAGGCTATGGTACTATGGCTACACCTTC. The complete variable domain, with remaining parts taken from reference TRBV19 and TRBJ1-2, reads DGGITQSPKYLFRKEGQNVTLSCEQNLNHDAMYWYRQDPGQGLRLIYYSQIVNDFQKGDIAEGYSVSREKKESFPLTVTSAQKNPTAFYLCASRLWYYGYTFGSGTRLTVV.

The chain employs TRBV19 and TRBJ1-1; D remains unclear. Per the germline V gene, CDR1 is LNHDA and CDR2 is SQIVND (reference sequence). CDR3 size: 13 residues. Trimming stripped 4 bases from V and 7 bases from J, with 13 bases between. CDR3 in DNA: TGTGCCAGTAGTAGGAATACGGGAAATGAAGCTTTCTTT. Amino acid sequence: CASSRNTGNEAFF.

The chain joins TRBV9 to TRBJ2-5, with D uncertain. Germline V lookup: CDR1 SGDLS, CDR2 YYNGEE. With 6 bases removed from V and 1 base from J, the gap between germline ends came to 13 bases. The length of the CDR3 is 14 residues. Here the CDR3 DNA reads TGTGCCAGCAACTACGGTGGAGTCCAAGAGACCCAGTACTTC. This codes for CASNYGGVQETQYF.

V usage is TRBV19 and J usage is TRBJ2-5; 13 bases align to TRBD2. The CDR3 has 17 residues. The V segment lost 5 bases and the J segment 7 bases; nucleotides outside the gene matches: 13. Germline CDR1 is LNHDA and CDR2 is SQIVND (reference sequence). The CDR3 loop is CASSPSGTSGISGTQYF. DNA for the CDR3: TGTGCCAGTAGTCCAAGCGGGACTAGCGGGATCTCTGGGACCCAGTACTTC.

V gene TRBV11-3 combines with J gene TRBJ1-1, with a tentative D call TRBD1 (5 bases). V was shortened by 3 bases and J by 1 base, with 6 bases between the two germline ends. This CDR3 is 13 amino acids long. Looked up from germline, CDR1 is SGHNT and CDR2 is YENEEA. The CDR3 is CASSFGGNTEAFF. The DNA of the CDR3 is TGTGCCAGCAGCTTCGGGGGGAACACTGAAGCTTTCTTT.

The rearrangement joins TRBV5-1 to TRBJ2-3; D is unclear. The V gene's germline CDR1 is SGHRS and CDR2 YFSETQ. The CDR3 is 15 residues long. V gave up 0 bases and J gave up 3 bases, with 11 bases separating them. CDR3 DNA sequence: TGCGCCAGCAGCTTGGTGGCTCAACCGACAGATACGCAGTATTTT. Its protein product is CASSLVAQPTDTQYF.

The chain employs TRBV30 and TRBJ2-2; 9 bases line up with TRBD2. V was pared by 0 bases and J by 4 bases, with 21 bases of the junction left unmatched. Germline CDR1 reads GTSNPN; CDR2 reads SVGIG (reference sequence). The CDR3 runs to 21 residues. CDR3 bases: TGTGCCTGGAGTGTACGAGTCGAAGTCCTAGCGGGAATCTCCGGCACCGGGGAGCTGTTTTTT. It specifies CAWSVRVEVLAGISGTGELFF.

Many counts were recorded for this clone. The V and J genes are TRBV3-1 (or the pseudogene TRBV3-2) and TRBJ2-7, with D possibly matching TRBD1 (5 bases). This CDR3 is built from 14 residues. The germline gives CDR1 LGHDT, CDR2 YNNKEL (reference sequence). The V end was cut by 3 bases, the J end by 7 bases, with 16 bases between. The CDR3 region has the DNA TGTGCCAGCAGCCACCCTTGGGGCGCGGAGGAGCAGTACTTC. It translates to CASSHPWGAEEQYF.

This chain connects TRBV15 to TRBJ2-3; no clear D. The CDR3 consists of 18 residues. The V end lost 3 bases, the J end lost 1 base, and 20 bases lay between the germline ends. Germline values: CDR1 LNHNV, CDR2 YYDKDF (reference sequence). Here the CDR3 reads CATSRLEEVAVGTDTQYF. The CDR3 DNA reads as TGTGCCACCAGCAGGCTAGAAGAGGTCGCTGTGGGCACAGATACGCAGTATTTT. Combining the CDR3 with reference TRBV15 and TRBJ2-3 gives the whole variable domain DAMVIQNPRYQVTQFGKPVTLSCSQTLNHNVMYWYQQKSSQAPKLLFHYYDKDFNNEADTPDNFQSRRPNTSFCFLDIRSPGLGDTAMYLCATSRLEEVAVGTDTQYFGPGTRLTVL.

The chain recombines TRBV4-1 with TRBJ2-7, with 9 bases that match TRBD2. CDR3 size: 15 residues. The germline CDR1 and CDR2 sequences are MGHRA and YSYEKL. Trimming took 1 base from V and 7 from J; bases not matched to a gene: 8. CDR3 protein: CASSQVAGVPGEQYF. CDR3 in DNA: TGCGCCAGCAGCCAAGTAGCGGGAGTCCCGGGGGAGCAGTACTTC.

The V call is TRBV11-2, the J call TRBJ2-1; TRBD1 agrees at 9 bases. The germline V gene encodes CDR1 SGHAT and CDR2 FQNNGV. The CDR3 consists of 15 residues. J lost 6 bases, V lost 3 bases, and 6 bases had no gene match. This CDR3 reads CASSFDRGVSNEQFF. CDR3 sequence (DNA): TGTGCCAGCAGCTTCGACAGGGGGGTTAGCAATGAGCAGTTCTTC.